Below, 30 T cell receptor beta chains from the same sample are listed, as sequenced in a study of stem cell transplantation in POMP-related autoinflammatory disease. The protocol was immunoSEQ multiplex PCR, while the TCRdb copy is restricted to in-frame clones and leaves out a portion. The table has around 32,000 clones, 88% seen once. The specimen was CD4+ T cells from PBMCs, collected before stem cell transplantation. The origin of the receptors is a human donor with POMP-related autoinflammation and immune dysregulation (PRAID).

The genes are TRBV7-3 and TRBJ2-3, with D tentatively TRBD2 (5 bases). CDR3 length: 14 residues. The V gene's germline CDR1 is SGHTA and CDR2 FQGTGA. The V end was cut by 5 bases, the J end by 2 bases, with 11 bases between. In nucleotides, the CDR3 is TGTGCCAGCAGCGAGAGCGGCATCACAGATACGCAGTATTTT. It specifies CASSESGITDTQYF.

J is TRBJ2-7 and V is TRBV6-1; TRBD1 might be the D (6 bases). V was trimmed by 4 bases and J by 0 bases, leaving 10 bases between them. The CDR3 runs to 14 residues. The germline V gene has CDR1 MNHNS and CDR2 SASEGT. The CDR3 nucleotides read TGTGCCAGCAGTGCTGACAGGAGCTCCTACGAGCAGTACTTC. Its translation: CASSADRSSYEQYF.

The rearrangement uses TRBV28 and TRBJ1-4; 8 bases are a match to TRBD1. V shed 4 bases and J 8 bases; nucleotides not matched to a gene: 6. This CDR3 is built from 14 residues. The germline CDR1 and CDR2 sequences are MDHEN and SYDVKM. In nucleotides, the CDR3 is TGTGCCAGCAGTTCCGACAGGGGAGGGGAAAAACTGTTTTTT. Protein sequence: CASSSDRGGEKLFF. The variable domain in full, completed from reference TRBV28 and TRBJ1-4, reads DVKVTQSSRYLVKRTGEKVFLECVQDMDHENMFWYRQDPGLGLRLIYFSYDVKMKEKGDIPEGYSVSREKKERFSLILESASTNQTSMYLCASSSDRGGEKLFFGSGTQLSVL.

The rearrangement uses TRBV5-4 and TRBJ2-2, with D uncertain. Trimming stripped 2 bases from V and 1 base from J, with 6 bases between. The germline gives CDR1 SGHNT, CDR2 YYREEE (reference sequence). The CDR3 totals 14 residues. CDR3 bases: TGTGCCAGCAGCTTACGTGAGAACACCGGGGAGCTGTTTTTT. It is translated as CASSLRENTGELFF.

V gene TRBV11-1 combines with J gene TRBJ2-2; tentative D call: TRBD2 (7 bases). The V gene lost 5 bases and the J gene lost 3 bases, with 10 bases spanning the gap. The CDR3 is made up of 14 amino acids. Germline lookup yields CDR1 SGHAT and CDR2 FQDESV (reference sequence). The CDR3 protein is CASSPGGHTGELFF. The CDR3, as DNA: TGTGCCAGCAGCCCGGGGGGCCACACCGGGGAGCTGTTTTTT.

This clone showed up just once. V and J are TRBV6-6 and TRBJ2-7; D gene unclear. The germline V gene encodes CDR1 MNHNY and CDR2 SVGAGI (reference sequence). CDR3 length: 13 residues. Trimming cost V 0 bases and J 3 bases, with 6 bases left between them. The CDR3 here is CASSYSPDYEQYF. In DNA form, the CDR3 reads TGTGCCAGCAGTTACTCACCAGACTACGAGCAGTACTTC.

The rearrangement links TRBV19 to TRBJ1-3; D may be TRBD1 (6 bases). CDR1 LNHDA and CDR2 SQIVND come from the germline V gene (reference sequence). Between the trimmed V and J ends, which lost 2 bases and 4 bases, there was a span of 12 bases. This CDR3 region has 15 residues. CDR3 sequence (DNA): TGTGCCAGTAGTATAAACGGGGGGCGAGGAAACACCATATATTTT. It yields the protein CASSINGGRGNTIYF.

V usage is TRBV27 and J usage is TRBJ2-7, with D possibly being TRBD1 (6 bases). With 2 bases removed from V and 2 bases from J, the gap between germline ends came to 10 bases. Looked up from germline, CDR1 is MNHEY and CDR2 is SMNVEV (reference sequence). The CDR3 extends over 14 amino acids. CDR3 coding DNA: TGTGCCAGCAGTTTAACCACAGGGACCTACGAGCAGTACTTC. Translation: CASSLTTGTYEQYF.

This clone has a single count. The gene calls are TRBV6-5 and TRBJ1-1, with unresolved D. Germline values: CDR1 MNHEY, CDR2 SVGAGI. The CDR3 runs to 15 residues. Trimming took 2 bases from V and 4 from J, leaving 14 bases between them. The CDR3 reads CASSYGWEGVTEAFF. The CDR3, as DNA: TGTGCCAGCAGTTACGGGTGGGAGGGAGTCACTGAAGCTTTCTTT.

The gene calls are TRBV11-2 and TRBJ2-3, with D perhaps TRBD1 (6 bases). This CDR3 is built from 15 residues. The ends were cut back, 1 base at V and 2 bases at J, with 10 bases in the middle. Germline V CDR1 and CDR2: SGHAT, FQNNGV. CDR3 sequence: CASSLAGHHTDTQYF. CDR3 in DNA: TGTGCCAGCAGCTTAGCGGGACACCACACAGATACGCAGTATTTT.

The chain carries TRBV5-1 and TRBJ2-1; D is unresolved. CDR3 length equals 15 residues. With 0 bases removed from V and 3 bases from J, the gap between germline ends came to 10 bases. Germline V gene lookup returns CDR1 SGHRS and CDR2 YFSETQ. The CDR3 reads CASSLDRSFYNEQFF. DNA of the CDR3: TGCGCCAGCAGCTTGGACCGGTCCTTCTACAATGAGCAGTTCTTC.

The V gene is TRBV5-1, the J gene TRBJ1-2, with D possibly matching TRBD1 (6 bases). The germline V gene has CDR1 SGHRS and CDR2 YFSETQ. The CDR3 runs 17 residues. The germline V and J ends were trimmed by 0 bases and 5 bases, with 20 bases remaining between them. Written as DNA, the CDR3 is TGCGCCAGCAGCTTGGAGGGGGGAATGAGTGTTGGGTATGGCTACACCTTC. This codes for CASSLEGGMSVGYGYTF.

This sequence joins TRBV5-1 and TRBJ1-2; 10 nucleotides align to TRBD1. Germline V gene data show CDR1 as SGHRS and CDR2 as YFSETQ. The CDR3 totals 13 residues. V was clipped by 4 bases and J by 6 bases; unmatched bases: 3. CDR3 residues: CASSPGQGNGYTF. CDR3 sequence (DNA): TGCGCCAGCAGCCCGGGACAGGGGAATGGCTACACCTTC.

The rearrangement joins TRBV5-1 to TRBJ1-1; perhaps TRBD1 as D (6 bases). V was pared by 1 base and J by 3 bases, with 10 bases between. The V gene's germline CDR1 is SGHRS and CDR2 YFSETQ. CDR3 length: 14 residues. The CDR3 loop is CASSLRTGHTEAFF. The CDR3 DNA reads as TGCGCCAGCAGCTTGCGCACAGGGCACACTGAAGCTTTCTTT.

The chain employs TRBV5-1 and TRBJ1-6; no reliable D call. The germline V gene encodes CDR1 SGHRS and CDR2 YFSETQ. This CDR3 has 14 amino acids. V shed 2 bases and J shed 0 bases, with 3 bases lying between them. The CDR3 DNA reads TGCGCCAGCAGCTTCAGCTCCTATAATTCACCCCTCCACTTT. As protein: CASSFSSYNSPLHF.

The chain joins TRBV10-3 to TRBJ2-7; D might be TRBD1 or TRBD2, each matching 5 bases. The germline V gene encodes CDR1 ENHRY and CDR2 SYGVKD. Trimming shortened V by 8 bases and J by 1 base, and 18 bases separated the two germline ends. CDR3 length: 15 residues. CDR3 region: CAIGVRQGPSYEQYF. The CDR3 DNA is TGTGCCATCGGTGTTCGGCAGGGACCGTCCTACGAGCAGTACTTC.

The J gene is TRBJ2-7, the V gene TRBV6-6; D not certain. Trimming left V 4 bases short and J 1 base short, with 5 bases between. Per germline, CDR1 MNHNY and CDR2 SVGAGI (reference sequence). This CDR3 has 12 residues. In DNA form, the CDR3 reads TGTGCCAGCAGTTCCTTTTCCTACGAGCAGTACTTC. Translated, it gives CASSSFSYEQYF.

The chain uses TRBV11-1 and TRBJ2-1; TRBD1 matches at 9 bases. This CDR3 region has 16 residues. The ends lost 5 bases at V and 5 bases at J; junction bases unmatched: 10. Looked up from germline, CDR1 is SGHAT and CDR2 is FQDESV (reference sequence). CDR3 loop: CASSPHFGTGHNEQFF. CDR3 sequence (DNA): TGTGCCAGCAGCCCGCATTTTGGGACAGGGCACAATGAGCAGTTCTTC.

CDR3 sequence (DNA): TGTGCCAGTAGTATAGAAGTAGGGAACTATGGCTACACCTTC. Translating gives CASSIEVGNYGYTF. V and J are TRBV19 and TRBJ1-2; D uncertain. The CDR3 sequence is 14 residues long. Germline assignment: CDR1 LNHDA and CDR2 SQIVND (reference sequence). Trimming removed 0 bases from V and 2 bases from J, with 7 bases in between.

This chain links TRBV10-1 with TRBJ1-2; D is ambiguous. Trimming took off 5 bases at V and 2 bases at J, with 6 bases between the two ends. The germline gives CDR1 WNHNN, CDR2 SYGVQD (reference sequence). The CDR3 length is 12 residues. The CDR3 sequence: CASSPGNYGYTF. The DNA of the CDR3 is TGCGCCAGCAGTCCAGGCAACTATGGCTACACCTTC.

The chain has TRBV5-4 and TRBJ2-3, with TRBD1 identical over 7 bases. This CDR3 spans 14 amino acids. The V gene's germline CDR1 is SGHNT and CDR2 YYREEE (reference sequence). The trim removed 0 bases at V and 3 bases at J, leaving 1 base unmatched. The CDR3 spells CASSLETGTDTQYF. The CDR3 DNA reads as TGTGCCAGCAGCTTGGAGACAGGGACAGATACGCAGTATTTT. Combining the CDR3 with reference TRBV5-4 and TRBJ2-3 gives the whole variable domain ETGVTQSPTHLIKTRGQQVTLRCSSQSGHNTVSWYQQALGQGPQFIFQYYREEENGRGNFPPRFSGLQFPNYSSELNVNALELDDSALYLCASSLETGTDTQYFGPGTRLTVL.

V usage is TRBV2 and J usage is TRBJ2-7, with 7 bases lining up with TRBD1. This CDR3 has 13 amino acids. Germline values: CDR1 SNHLY, CDR2 FYNNEI. Trimming at V came to 4 bases and at J to 2 bases, leaving 2 bases not matched to a gene. CDR3 sequence (DNA): TGTGCCAGCAGTGGGGACAGAACCTACGAGCAGTACTTC. This encodes CASSGDRTYEQYF. The full variable domain, its missing parts supplied by reference TRBV2 and TRBJ2-7, is EPEVTQTPSHQVTQMGQEVILRCVPISNHLYFYWYRQILGQKVEFLVSFYNNEISEKSEIFDDQFSVERPDGSNFTLKIRSTKLEDSAMYFCASSGDRTYEQYFGPGTRLTVT.

This chain uses TRBV6-1 with TRBJ1-1, with TRBD1 matching 9 bases. The CDR3 runs 13 residues. CDR1 is MNHNS and CDR2 is SASEGT in the germline V gene. The J segment lost 5 bases and the V segment lost 5 bases, leaving 3 bases of the junction unmatched. The CDR3 region is CASSLQGATEAFF. For the CDR3, the DNA is TGTGCCAGCAGTTTACAGGGGGCAACTGAAGCTTTCTTT.

A single count supports this clone. V usage is TRBV18 and J usage is TRBJ2-5; D is possibly TRBD2 (5 bases). This CDR3 is 13 amino acids long. Trimming left V 5 bases short and J 5 bases short, with 12 bases between. The V gene's germline CDR1 is KGHSH and CDR2 LQKENI. CDR3 amino acids: CASSSGLEETQYF. CDR3 bases: TGTGCCAGCTCATCCGGACTGGAGGAGACCCAGTACTTC.

About this clone itself: At one end the junction does not follow the germline gene, possibly because of a read error. This CDR3 reads CASSFWWEGKGEDTQYF. The CDR3 nucleotides read TGTGCTAGCAGCTTCTGGTGGGAGGGTAAGGGAGAAGATACGCAGTATTTT. The rearrangement joins TRBV7-7 to TRBJ2-3, with 7 positions matching TRBD2. The CDR3 length is 17 residues. The germline CDR1 and CDR2 sequences are SSHAT and FNYEAQ (reference sequence).

The chain carries TRBV5-4 and TRBJ2-7; tentative D call: TRBD2 (6 bases). CDR1 SGHNT and CDR2 YYREEE come from the germline V gene (reference sequence). V was clipped by 5 bases and J by 6 bases, with 18 bases between them. The CDR3 sequence is 14 residues long. CDR3 DNA sequence: TGTGCCAGCAGTTTTTCGGGAGCGTCGGTCGAGCAGTACTTC. Amino acids: CASSFSGASVEQYF.

V gene TRBV10-3 combines with J gene TRBJ2-6; D unclear. Germline V gives CDR1 ENHRY, CDR2 SYGVKD. This CDR3 comprises 17 residues. V dropped 5 bases and J dropped 5 bases, with 19 bases sitting between them. The CDR3 nucleotides read TGTGCCATCAGTTTGACATACTGTCAAAGTCGGGCCAACGTCCTGACTTTC. Translating gives CAISLTYCQSRANVLTF.

V is TRBV14 and J is TRBJ1-5; 9 positions match TRBD1. After removal of 0 bases from V and 6 bases from J, the junction contained 15 bases not matched to a gene. CDR3 size: 19 residues. Germline CDR1 and CDR2: SGHDN and FVKESK. CDR3 sequence (DNA): TGTGCCAGCAGCCAAGACAAAGCCCTAGGGACAGGGCCGCCTCAGCCCCAGCATTTT. Amino acids: CASSQDKALGTGPPQPQHF.

The genes are TRBV5-4 and TRBJ2-3; TRBD1 matches 10 bases. The CDR3 is 14 residues long. CDR1 is SGHNT and CDR2 is YYREEE in the germline V gene (reference sequence). Unmatched junction bases numbered 1, after V lost 3 bases and J lost 3 bases. The DNA of the CDR3 is TGTGCCAGCAGCTGGGGACAGGGGACAGATACGCAGTATTTT. It yields the protein CASSWGQGTDTQYF. The whole variable domain, filled in from reference TRBV5-4 and TRBJ2-3, reads ETGVTQSPTHLIKTRGQQVTLRCSSQSGHNTVSWYQQALGQGPQFIFQYYREEENGRGNFPPRFSGLQFPNYSSELNVNALELDDSALYLCASSWGQGTDTQYFGPGTRLTVL.

The chain is built from TRBV19 and TRBJ1-6, with 9 bases that match TRBD1. The CDR3 is made up of 14 amino acids. Looked up from germline, CDR1 is LNHDA and CDR2 is SQIVND (reference sequence). The junction had 6 bases not matched to a gene; V was cut back by 5 bases and J by 10 bases. In DNA, the CDR3 is TGTGCCAGTAGTGTACAGGGGGCGGAATCACCCCTCCACTTT. It translates to CASSVQGAESPLHF.